The T cell receptor (beta chain) described here comes from a study of blood T cell dynamics during melanoma immunotherapy (dated by TCRdb to 2018 to 2021). Regarding the study in general: Patients had metastatic melanoma and received first-line pembrolizumab or nivolumab plus ipilimumab as standard of care in the United Kingdom. A training cohort was formed from consecutive patients, and a further independent group of patients from the same centre was pooled into an external validation set. To identify early correlates of response, the study profiled peripheral T cell receptor repertoires in patients with metastatic melanoma before and after one cycle of checkpoint inhibitor therapy.

Overall study outcomes, separate from this receptor: The study was unable to establish whether the T cell clones driving the repertoire changes were melanoma-specific or instead reflected general immune activation. The relatively small sample size was acknowledged as something that could potentially limit how far the results can be generalized. A bifurcated reorganization of the PBMC repertoire at W3, with increased clonality or increased diversity, was observed in patients who later achieved disease control, unlike in progressors.

A fixed 350 ng of DNA was loaded for every bulk PBMC sample. The immunoSEQ TCRb Assay kit was used according to manufacturer instructions to amplify TCR beta CDR3 sequences from genomic DNA. The KAPA Library Quantification Kit for Illumina platforms was used to quantify the pooled libraries by qPCR. Pooled libraries were clustered at roughly 0.55-1.1 pM and sequenced on an Illumina NextSeq 500. On the authors' methods: The TCR data were analyzed using immunoSEQ ANALYZER and the R LymphoSeq package. A rearrangement efficiency score was calculated as productive divided by the sum of productive and non-productive CDR3 sequences. Within each patient, timepoints were compared pairwise for clonality, measured with the Gini coefficient, and for diversity, measured with the Renyi index at alpha=1. In LymphoSeq, clonal relatedness was computed using an edit distance of 3, and repertoire similarity was computed using the Bhattacharyya coefficient. Linear discriminant analysis on week-3 changes in clonality and diversity was built with the R MASS and caret packages to classify response. TCRdb's version of the immuneACCESS table is confined to in-frame rearrangements and falls short of the full clone set. An unresolved V gene accounts for under half of the shortfall where checked; the remainder is of unknown origin. The D gene and trimming were derived from the DNA, and the V and J assignments and clone size from that table. The sample table holds just over 7,000 clones, of which roughly four fifths were seen once. Roughly 17% of the sample comes from the top ten.

V gives up 7 bases and J gives up 1 base, and the segment between their germline ends measures 14 bases. The CDR3 numbers 15 residues from cysteine through phenylalanine. This entry keeps only the CDR3 DNA: 45 bases, framed from base 1. The germline V gene provides CDR1 SQVTM and CDR2 ANQGSEA. This specimen's time point label, interpreted: pre-treatment baseline. Blood was sampled before treatment (T0) and at week 3 (W3), after the first cycle of checkpoint blockade. Except for two patients with rapid clinical progression, response was assessed 12 weeks after the first infusion by RECIST 1.1; disease control meant complete response, partial response or stable disease. Patients were excluded for prior systemic cancer treatment, concomitant immunosuppressant therapy or synchronous other active malignancies. Bulk PBMC and plasma cell-free DNA were both sequenced for TCR beta so that circulating cells and T cell turnover could be tracked. Lymphoprep and SepMate tubes were used to isolate PBMC from blood, and red cell lysis was then performed. QIAamp DNA Blood Mini kits were used to extract DNA from PBMC and from sorted T cell subsets.

Of note for this clone: Its specific antigen is unknown. Within one base of it there is no much larger clone, and no base qualities were kept.

This TCR was recovered from a human donor with melanoma. The material sequenced was blood, taken from a patient treated with checkpoint blockade. Recombination linked TRBV29-1 to TRBJ2-6, with the D call perhaps TRBD1 or TRBD2, each one matching 6 bases. The nucleotide sequence reads TGCAGCGCTGCTACAGGGAGGTCTGGGGCCAACGTCCTGACTTTC. It encodes CSAATGRSGANVLTF.